This TCR beta chain was retrieved from a study of T cells after yellow fever vaccination. In regard to this clonotype: Its target is unknown.

General observations from the study: Post-booster repertoires again held most primary-vaccination clones (about 95% CD4, 88% CD8).

Germline V lookup: CDR1 SGHRS, CDR2 YFSETQ. The V gene lost 0 bases and the J gene lost 0 bases, with 10 bases spanning the gap. The CDR3 consists of 15 residues. MiXCR was run by TCRdb on the 5' RACE reads, yielding one entry per CDR3 protein. Here the sample spans around 530,000 distinct CDR3 sequences, 17% being singletons. The clonotype was recovered from a man in his late teens or twenties who received the YFV17D yellow fever vaccine. This material consisted of PBMCs, taken 5 to 6 days after the first yellow fever vaccination. The V and J genes are TRBV5-1 and TRBJ2-7; D not certain. CDR3 protein: CASSLAIGSSYEQYF. The CDR3 region has the DNA TGCGCCAGCAGCTTGGCCATCGGCAGCTCCTACGAGCAGTACTTC.